This T cell receptor beta chain stems from a study of immune evolution from preneoplasia to lung adenocarcinoma. Only in-frame clones appear in the TCRdb table, and some are missing; sequencing was by immunoSEQ multiplex PCR. Among around 39,000 clones, under 85% were seen once, and the ten largest hold around 6.1%. The CDR3 extends over 18 amino acids. Germline lookup yields CDR1 MDHEN and CDR2 SYDVKM. Concerning this clone: One end of the junction is discordant with germline, which a read error may explain. Other DNA variants within this sample encode the same CDR3.

This receptor was identified in a person in their 60s with lung adenocarcinoma. The sample taken for sequencing was FFPE invasive lung adenocarcinoma tissue. The V call is TRBV28, the J call TRBJ2-2, with D perhaps assigned TRBD1 or TRBD2 (5 bases each). The CDR3 reads CASSLSWHWDVNTGELFF. The DNA for the CDR3 is TGTGCCAGCAGTTTAAGCTGGCATTGGGACGTGAACACTGGGGAGCTGTTTTTT.